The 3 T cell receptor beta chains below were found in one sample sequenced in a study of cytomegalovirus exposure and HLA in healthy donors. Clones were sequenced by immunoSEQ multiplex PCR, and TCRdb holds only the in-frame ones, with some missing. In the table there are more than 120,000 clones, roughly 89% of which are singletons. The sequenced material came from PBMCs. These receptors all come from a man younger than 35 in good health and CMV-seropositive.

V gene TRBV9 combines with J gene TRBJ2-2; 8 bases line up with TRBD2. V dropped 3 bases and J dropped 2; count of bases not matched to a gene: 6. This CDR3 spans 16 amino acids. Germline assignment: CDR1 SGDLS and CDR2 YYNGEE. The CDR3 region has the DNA TGTGCCAGCAGCGCCTCTAGCGGGCGTAACACCGGGGAGCTGTTTTTT. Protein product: CASSASSGRNTGELFF.

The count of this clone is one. This CDR3 reads CAISEFTGDENGDTQYF. CDR3 nucleotide sequence: TGTGCCATCAGTGAGTTTACAGGGGACGAAAATGGAGATACGCAGTATTTT. The gene calls are TRBV10-3 and TRBJ2-3; TRBD1 aligns across 7 bases. CDR1 is ENHRY, CDR2 SYGVKD, per germline. With 1 base clipped from V and 5 bases from J, the junction kept 12 bases outside the gene matches. The CDR3 is 17 amino acids.

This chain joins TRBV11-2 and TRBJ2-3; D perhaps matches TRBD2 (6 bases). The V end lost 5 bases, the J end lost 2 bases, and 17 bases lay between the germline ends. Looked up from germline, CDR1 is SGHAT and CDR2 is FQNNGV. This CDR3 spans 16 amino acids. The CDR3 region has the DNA TGTGCCAGCAGCCCGAGGAATAGCGGATCCACAGATACGCAGTATTTT. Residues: CASSPRNSGSTDTQYF.